These T cell receptor beta chains were read from a single sample in a study of blood T cells in healthy people across ages. TCRdb called the 5' RACE reads again in MiXCR, with one record for every CDR3 protein. The repertoire holds more than 500,000 distinct CDR3 sequences, with 25% to 30% as singletons. Sequencing input: blood. The receptors originated from a woman aged 70 to 79 in good health. The CDR3 runs from the conserved cysteine through the conserved F or W. A D gene is named only where the DNA matches it firmly. The listing skips clone size in some rows; elsewhere it reads once, few, many or a size class.

j_gene: TRBJ2-3
d_gene: -
len: 14
abundance: few
v_gene: TRBV7-2
CDR3nt: TGTGCCAGCAGCCCCCAAGGGGGCACAGATACGCAGTATTTT
CDR3aa: CASSPQGGTDTQYF

j_gene: TRBJ1-1
d_gene: -
len: 12
abundance: -
v_gene: TRBV6-5
CDR3nt: TGTGCCACCATAGACAGGTGGAATGAAGCTTTCTTT
CDR3aa: CATIDRWNEAFF

j_gene: TRBJ2-5
d_gene: -
len: 12
abundance: few
v_gene: TRBV6-6
CDR3nt: TGTGCCAGCAGGCCGGCCCAAGAGACCCAGTACTTC
CDR3aa: CASRPAQETQYF

j_gene: TRBJ2-7
d_gene: TRBD1
len: 15
abundance: -
v_gene: TRBV7-9
CDR3nt: TGTGCCAGCAGCTCCTCCGGGACAGGGGCGTCCGAGCAGTACTTC
CDR3aa: CASSSSGTGASEQYF

j_gene: TRBJ2-6
d_gene: -
len: 14
abundance: few
v_gene: TRBV6-6
CDR3nt: TGTGCCAGCACCCCCCAATTAGGGGCCAACGTCCTGACTTTC
CDR3aa: CASTPQLGANVLTF

j_gene: TRBJ2-5
d_gene: TRBD2
len: 16
abundance: -
v_gene: TRBV7-2
CDR3nt: TGTGCCAGCAGCCGCGCTAGCGGGGGGCTCCAAGAGACCCAGTACTTC
CDR3aa: CASSRASGGLQETQYF

j_gene: TRBJ2-1
d_gene: -
len: 12
abundance: few
v_gene: TRBV12-3/TRBV12-4
CDR3nt: TGTGCCAGCAGCCAAGGGTCTAGTGAGCAGTTCTTC
CDR3aa: CASSQGSSEQFF

j_gene: TRBJ1-1
d_gene: TRBD1
len: 15
abundance: -
v_gene: TRBV3-1
CDR3nt: TGTGCCAGCAGCCGTTACAGGGGGGCGAACACTGAAGCTTTCTTT
CDR3aa: CASSRYRGANTEAFF

j_gene: TRBJ2-5
d_gene: TRBD2
len: 17
abundance: few
v_gene: TRBV14
CDR3nt: TGTGCCAGCAGCCAAGGCCTCCGGGGGGGGCTGCAAGAGACCCAGTACTTC
CDR3aa: CASSQGLRGGLQETQYF

j_gene: TRBJ1-6
d_gene: TRBD1
len: 15
abundance: few
v_gene: TRBV7-9
CDR3nt: TGTGCCAGCACCCTAGGGGGACAGGGTAATTCACCCCTCCACTTT
CDR3aa: CASTLGGQGNSPLHF

j_gene: TRBJ2-1
d_gene: TRBD1
len: 15
abundance: few
v_gene: TRBV4-3
CDR3nt: TGCGCCAGCAGCCAACGTTCGACAGGGGAGAATGAGCAGTTCTTC
CDR3aa: CASSQRSTGENEQFF

j_gene: TRBJ2-1
d_gene: TRBD2
len: 16
abundance: -
v_gene: TRBV7-3
CDR3nt: TGTGCCAGCAGCTTCTCCCTAGCGGGGACCTACAATGAGCAGTTCTTC
CDR3aa: CASSFSLAGTYNEQFF

j_gene: TRBJ2-7
d_gene: TRBD1
len: 14
abundance: few
v_gene: TRBV2
CDR3nt: TGTGCCAGCAGAGGACAGGGGGCGGTGTACGAGCAGTACTTC
CDR3aa: CASRGQGAVYEQYF

j_gene: TRBJ1-2
d_gene: -
len: 15
abundance: few
v_gene: TRBV6-2/TRBV6-3
CDR3nt: TGTGCCAGCAGTCGGACCCTTCAGGGATACTATGGCTACACCTTC
CDR3aa: CASSRTLQGYYGYTF

j_gene: TRBJ2-1
d_gene: -
len: 13
abundance: many
v_gene: TRBV7-6
CDR3nt: TGTGCCAGCAGCTTCCCGGGGGAGAATGAGCAGTTCTTC
CDR3aa: CASSFPGENEQFF

j_gene: TRBJ1-4
d_gene: -
len: 14
abundance: few
v_gene: TRBV5-1
CDR3nt: TGCGCCAGCAGGGGGGATGGAACTAATGAAAAACTGTTTTTT
CDR3aa: CASRGDGTNEKLFF

j_gene: TRBJ1-1
d_gene: -
len: 13
abundance: many
v_gene: TRBV7-2
CDR3nt: TGTGCCAGCAGCTTAGAAGCTAACACTGAAGCTTTCTTT
CDR3aa: CASSLEANTEAFF

j_gene: TRBJ2-5
d_gene: -
len: 15
abundance: -
v_gene: TRBV7-2
CDR3nt: TGTGCCAGCAGCTTAGTGGGGGTGGTTCAAGAGTCCCAGTACTTC
CDR3aa: CASSLVGVVQESQYF

j_gene: TRBJ2-5
d_gene: -
len: 15
abundance: few
v_gene: TRBV6-5
CDR3nt: TGTGCCAGCAGTTGGAGACAGAGTTCCCAAGAGACCCAGTACTTC
CDR3aa: CASSWRQSSQETQYF

j_gene: TRBJ1-2
d_gene: -
len: 14
abundance: -
v_gene: TRBV27
CDR3nt: TGTGCCAGCAGTCTCGACAAAGCTGACTATGGCTACACCTTC
CDR3aa: CASSLDKADYGYTF

j_gene: TRBJ1-6
d_gene: -
len: 13
abundance: few
v_gene: TRBV11-3
CDR3nt: TGTGCCAGCAGCTGGACCAGGAATTCACCCCTCCACTTT
CDR3aa: CASSWTRNSPLHF

j_gene: TRBJ2-1
d_gene: -
len: 12
abundance: few
v_gene: TRBV6-5
CDR3nt: TGTGCCAGCAGTTACTTGCAGGGGGAGCAGTTCTTC
CDR3aa: CASSYLQGEQFF

j_gene: TRBJ2-1
d_gene: TRBD2
len: 14
abundance: few
v_gene: TRBV20-1
CDR3nt: TGCAGTGCCATAGCGGGGAGCTCCTACAATGAGCAGTTCTTC
CDR3aa: CSAIAGSSYNEQFF

j_gene: TRBJ1-2
d_gene: TRBD1
len: 12
abundance: once
v_gene: TRBV29-1
CDR3nt: TGCAGCGCTACGGACAGGCACTATGGCTACACCTTC
CDR3aa: CSATDRHYGYTF

j_gene: TRBJ2-2
d_gene: TRBD2
len: 17
abundance: few
v_gene: TRBV9
CDR3nt: TGTGCCAGCAGCGTAGGGCCTAGCGGGGGATACACCGGGGAGCTGTTTTTT
CDR3aa: CASSVGPSGGYTGELFF

j_gene: TRBJ2-7
d_gene: TRBD1
len: 14
abundance: -
v_gene: TRBV29-1
CDR3nt: TGCAGCGCCGGACAGGGGACAAGCTCCTACGAGCAGTACTTC
CDR3aa: CSAGQGTSSYEQYF

j_gene: TRBJ1-2
d_gene: -
len: 14
abundance: -
v_gene: TRBV25-1
CDR3nt: TGTGCCAGCAGTGACTCCCCCGGGACACATGGCTACACCTTC
CDR3aa: CASSDSPGTHGYTF

j_gene: TRBJ2-1
d_gene: TRBD2
len: 21
abundance: few
v_gene: TRBV27
CDR3nt: TGTGCCAGCAGTTTATTCTCCCCACTAGCGGGGGCCGATAAAACCTACAATGAGCAGTTCTTC
CDR3aa: CASSLFSPLAGADKTYNEQFF

j_gene: TRBJ1-2
d_gene: -
len: 15
abundance: few
v_gene: TRBV5-1
CDR3nt: TGCGCCAGCAGCTTGGGCCCAGGGGAGAGCTATGGCTACACCTTC
CDR3aa: CASSLGPGESYGYTF

j_gene: TRBJ1-2
d_gene: -
len: 11
abundance: -
v_gene: TRBV20-1
CDR3nt: TGCAGCATTCAGGGGAGGTATGGCTACACCTTC
CDR3aa: CSIQGRYGYTF

j_gene: TRBJ1-2
d_gene: -
len: 14
abundance: -
v_gene: TRBV7-9
CDR3nt: TGTGCCAGCTCCTTCGGGGCCGCGAAGGAGGGCTACACCTTC
CDR3aa: CASSFGAAKEGYTF

j_gene: TRBJ2-7
d_gene: -
len: 14
abundance: few
v_gene: TRBV7-9
CDR3nt: TGTGCCAGCAGCCCTCAGGGACCCCTCTACGAGCAGTACTTC
CDR3aa: CASSPQGPLYEQYF

j_gene: TRBJ2-5
d_gene: TRBD2
len: 15
abundance: few
v_gene: TRBV20-1
CDR3nt: TGCAGTGCTCCCGGGACTAGCGGGGTCCGGCAGACCCAGTACTTC
CDR3aa: CSAPGTSGVRQTQYF

j_gene: TRBJ1-2
d_gene: -
len: 12
abundance: many
v_gene: TRBV12-3/TRBV12-4
CDR3nt: TGTGCCAGCAGTTTAAACAGCTATGGCTACACCTTC
CDR3aa: CASSLNSYGYTF

j_gene: TRBJ1-6
d_gene: -
len: 12
abundance: -
v_gene: TRBV6-2/TRBV6-3
CDR3nt: TGTGCCAGCAGTTATCGGGACGCGCCCCTCCACTTT
CDR3aa: CASSYRDAPLHF

j_gene: TRBJ2-1
d_gene: TRBD2
len: 18
abundance: -
v_gene: TRBV20-1
CDR3nt: TGCAGTGCCACACTGGGGCTAGCGGGGGGTAGAGACTACAATGAGCAGTTCTTC
CDR3aa: CSATLGLAGGRDYNEQFF

j_gene: TRBJ2-1
d_gene: TRBD2
len: 16
abundance: -
v_gene: TRBV7-9
CDR3nt: TGTGCCAGCAGCGGGCCGAGACTAGCGGGGAGAAGTGAGCAGTTCTTC
CDR3aa: CASSGPRLAGRSEQFF

j_gene: TRBJ2-7
d_gene: -
len: 14
abundance: -
v_gene: TRBV6-6
CDR3nt: TGTGCCAGCAGTTACCTCCTTAGGGGGGCTAGGCAGTACTTC
CDR3aa: CASSYLLRGARQYF

j_gene: TRBJ2-5
d_gene: -
len: 15
abundance: few
v_gene: TRBV5-1
CDR3nt: TGCGCCAGCAGCTTGTTCCGGGGCCCCCAAGAGACCCAGTACTTC
CDR3aa: CASSLFRGPQETQYF

j_gene: TRBJ2-3
d_gene: -
len: 16
abundance: -
v_gene: TRBV27
CDR3nt: TGTGCCAGCAGTTCCCTTTGGACAGCCAGCACAGATACGCAGTATTTT
CDR3aa: CASSSLWTASTDTQYF

j_gene: TRBJ1-4
d_gene: -
len: 11
abundance: -
v_gene: TRBV20-1
CDR3nt: TGCAGTGCTGGACAAGACGAAAAACTGTTTTTT
CDR3aa: CSAGQDEKLFF

j_gene: TRBJ1-1
d_gene: -
len: 13
abundance: -
v_gene: TRBV13
CDR3nt: TGTGCCAGCAGCCCGAGGCAACTCACCGAAGCTTTCTTT
CDR3aa: CASSPRQLTEAFF

j_gene: TRBJ1-1
d_gene: -
len: 13
abundance: few
v_gene: TRBV6-1
CDR3nt: TGTGCCAGCAGTGAACCAGGGACCACTGAAGCTTTCTTT
CDR3aa: CASSEPGTTEAFF

j_gene: TRBJ2-5
d_gene: -
len: 13
abundance: -
v_gene: TRBV20-1
CDR3nt: TGCAGTGCTAGCGACCAGAGCCAAGAGACCCAGTACTTC
CDR3aa: CSASDQSQETQYF

j_gene: TRBJ1-2
d_gene: -
len: 15
abundance: -
v_gene: TRBV10-3
CDR3nt: TGTGCCATCAGTTCCCCGTCAGGGGCACACTATAGCTACACCTTC
CDR3aa: CAISSPSGAHYSYTF

j_gene: TRBJ2-1
d_gene: TRBD2
len: 16
abundance: -
v_gene: TRBV20-1
CDR3nt: TGCAGTGCTTCTCCGGGACTAGCGGGGGGGCCTAGGTTGGGGTTCTTC
CDR3aa: CSASPGLAGGPRLGFF

j_gene: TRBJ2-5
d_gene: TRBD2
len: 13
abundance: -
v_gene: TRBV25-1
CDR3nt: TGTGCCAGCAGAGGGACTAGCTTGCAGACCCAGTACTTC
CDR3aa: CASRGTSLQTQYF

j_gene: TRBJ2-3
d_gene: TRBD2
len: 15
abundance: -
v_gene: TRBV4-3
CDR3nt: TGCGCCAGCAGCCGGACTAGCTCCGGGGGCGATACGCAGTATTTT
CDR3aa: CASSRTSSGGDTQYF

j_gene: TRBJ1-5
d_gene: -
len: 15
abundance: few
v_gene: TRBV4-2
CDR3nt: TGTGCCAGCAGCCAAGGGACAGATAGCAATCAGCCCCAGCATTTT
CDR3aa: CASSQGTDSNQPQHF

j_gene: TRBJ2-2
d_gene: -
len: 17
abundance: few
v_gene: TRBV15
CDR3nt: TGTGCCACCAGCAGAGATAGAATTGCGAGGAACACCGGGGAGCTGTTTTTT
CDR3aa: CATSRDRIARNTGELFF

j_gene: TRBJ1-2
d_gene: -
len: 12
abundance: few
v_gene: TRBV2
CDR3nt: TGTGCCAGCAGTCCGGGCAGAAATGGCTACACCTTC
CDR3aa: CASSPGRNGYTF

j_gene: TRBJ1-1
d_gene: -
len: 13
abundance: few
v_gene: TRBV7-2
CDR3nt: TGTGCCAGCAGCTCTAATTGGAACACTGAAGCTTTCTTT
CDR3aa: CASSSNWNTEAFF

j_gene: TRBJ2-1
d_gene: -
len: 15
abundance: few
v_gene: TRBV24-1
CDR3nt: TGTGCCACCAGTGATGGTTTTGACGGGGGCAATGAGCAGTTCTTC
CDR3aa: CATSDGFDGGNEQFF

j_gene: TRBJ1-3
d_gene: -
len: 18
abundance: few
v_gene: TRBV5-1
CDR3nt: TGCGCCAGCAGCTTATACCCGTACGCCCGGGCAACTGGAAACACCATATATTTT
CDR3aa: CASSLYPYARATGNTIYF

j_gene: TRBJ2-1
d_gene: TRBD1
len: 15
abundance: few
v_gene: TRBV5-1
CDR3nt: TGCGCCAGCAGCTTTGGACAGGACCACTACAATGAGCAGTTCTTC
CDR3aa: CASSFGQDHYNEQFF

j_gene: TRBJ1-2
d_gene: -
len: 13
abundance: -
v_gene: TRBV12-3/TRBV12-4
CDR3nt: TGTGCCAGCAGTTTACGGACACCCTATGGCTACACCTTC
CDR3aa: CASSLRTPYGYTF

j_gene: TRBJ1-3
d_gene: -
len: 16
abundance: few
v_gene: TRBV4-3
CDR3nt: TGCGCCAGCAGCCAAGGGGGCGGGAGGTCTGGAAACACCATATATTTT
CDR3aa: CASSQGGGRSGNTIYF

j_gene: TRBJ2-7
d_gene: -
len: 15
abundance: -
v_gene: TRBV7-9
CDR3nt: TGTGCCAGCAGCTCCAGGGACCTCTGGGGCTACGAGCAGTACTTC
CDR3aa: CASSSRDLWGYEQYF

j_gene: TRBJ2-5
d_gene: TRBD2
len: 18
abundance: few
v_gene: TRBV5-1
CDR3nt: TGCGCCAGCAGCCCCACCTCTAGCGGGGGGGCTTTCGGAGAGACCCAGTACTTC
CDR3aa: CASSPTSSGGAFGETQYF

j_gene: TRBJ2-3
d_gene: -
len: 15
abundance: -
v_gene: TRBV20-1
CDR3nt: TGCAGTGCTAGAGAAGAGGCAGGGGCTTCAGATACGCAGTATTTT
CDR3aa: CSAREEAGASDTQYF